The 31 T cell receptor beta chains presented below share a single source sample, sequenced in a study of response to subunit inactivated influenza vaccine. A single record per CDR3 protein comes from TCRdb applying MiXCR to the RT-PCR reads. The table has 500,000 to 700,000 distinct CDR3 sequences, around 21% seen once. This same sample was also part of a study on T cells expressing NK-cell markers. That paper notes: Libraries used 5'RACE template switching adding universal primer site and UMIs.

The specimen comprised CD4+ T cells sorted from PBMCs, sampled approximately 13 days after vaccination. Every receptor here comes from a man aged 45 to 65 who received an inactivated influenza vaccine.

The table lists this clonotype with a few counts. The chain recombines TRBV5-1 with TRBJ2-5, with 15 nucleotides matching TRBD2. The CDR3 runs to 16 residues. Trimming removed 3 bases from V and 5 bases from J; junction bases left unmatched: 5. Germline-derived CDR1 and CDR2 are SGHRS and YFSETQ. Written as DNA, the CDR3 is TGCGCCAGCAGCTCGGGACTAGCGGGGGGCTGGGAGACCCAGTACTTC. Translating gives CASSSGLAGGWETQYF.

A few counts support this clonotype. The chain joins TRBV12-3 or TRBV12-4 to TRBJ1-5; D possibly corresponds to TRBD1 (5 bases). V shed 2 bases and J shed 3 bases, with 14 bases lying between them. The CDR3 extends over 16 amino acids. CDR3 bases: TGTGCCAGCAGTTTAAGTCAGGGAGGTTTCAATCAGCCCCAGCATTTT. Translating it yields CASSLSQGGFNQPQHF.

The chain combines TRBV7-3 with TRBJ2-1; TRBD1 is a possible D gene (6 bases). The germline gives CDR1 SGHTA, CDR2 FQGTGA. V lost 2 bases to trimming and J lost 1 base, with 15 bases between them. The length of the CDR3 is 17 residues. The CDR3 region is CASSLRPSGQSYNEQFF. The CDR3 coding sequence is TGTGCCAGCAGCTTACGGCCCTCCGGACAGTCCTACAATGAGCAGTTCTTC.

The genes are TRBV2 and TRBJ2-7; TRBD1 is a possible D gene (7 bases). The CDR3 runs to 17 residues. V lost 4 bases and J lost 5, with 24 bases in between. In germline, CDR1 is SNHLY, CDR2 FYNNEI. This chain's CDR3 is CASSGPGGLVLPHEQYF. The CDR3 nucleotides are TGTGCCAGCAGTGGCCCAGGGGGGTTAGTTCTCCCCCACGAGCAGTACTTC. The whole variable domain, filled in from reference TRBV2 and TRBJ2-7, reads EPEVTQTPSHQVTQMGQEVILRCVPISNHLYFYWYRQILGQKVEFLVSFYNNEISEKSEIFDDQFSVERPDGSNFTLKIRSTKLEDSAMYFCASSGPGGLVLPHEQYFGPGTRLTVT.

This chain connects TRBV6-2 or TRBV6-3 to TRBJ2-7; no clear D. V lost 2 bases, J lost 0 bases, and 5 bases lay in between. The CDR3 totals 13 residues. Germline loops: CDR1 MNHEY, CDR2 SVGEGT. The CDR3 reads CASSYRLSYEQYF. Written as DNA, the CDR3 is TGTGCCAGCAGTTACCGCCTCTCCTACGAGCAGTACTTC.

This clonotype showed up just a few times. The chain links TRBV6-1 to TRBJ2-3; TRBD2 agrees at 12 bases. The CDR3 loop spans 14 amino acids. The germline V gene has CDR1 MNHNS and CDR2 SASEGT. J was trimmed by 9 bases and V by 6 bases; bases with no gene match: 7. CDR3 in DNA: TGTGCCAGCAGAGAACTAGCGGGAGGTGCGACGCAGTATTTT. Translated, it gives CASRELAGGATQYF.

This clonotype showed up just a few times. This chain uses TRBV6-2 or TRBV6-3 with TRBJ2-7; D may correspond to TRBD1 or TRBD2 (5 bases each). The CDR3 spans 13 residues. V was trimmed by 7 bases and J by 1 base, leaving 11 bases between them. CDR1 and CDR2 from the germline V gene are MNHEY and SVGEGT. CDR3 nucleotides: TGTGCCAGCAACCCAGGGAGTTCCTACGAGCAGTACTTC. This encodes CASNPGSSYEQYF.

The chain has TRBV11-2 and TRBJ2-1; D possibly corresponds to TRBD1 (6 bases). CDR1 and CDR2 (germline): SGHAT, FQNNGV. This CDR3 has 15 residues. Trimming pared 6 bases from V and 4 bases from J, leaving 16 bases between. The CDR3 reads CASSPGRGDYNEQFF. As DNA, the CDR3 is TGTGCCAGCAGTCCCGGCAGGGGCGATTACAATGAGCAGTTCTTC.

The V call is TRBV20-1, the J call TRBJ1-1; 8 nucleotides align to TRBD1. Germline CDR1 DFQATT, CDR2 SNEGSKA (reference sequence). CDR3 length: 13 amino acids. With 5 bases clipped from V and 3 bases from J, the junction kept 5 bases outside the gene matches. CDR3 nucleotides: TGCAGTGCTTGCCAGGGGGCCGACACTGAAGCTTTCTTT. Its translation: CSACQGADTEAFF.

This clonotype turned up a few times. The rearrangement uses TRBV11-2 and TRBJ2-4; TRBD1 aligns across 8 bases. This CDR3 region has 18 residues. Germline CDR1 reads SGHAT; CDR2 reads FQNNGV. J was trimmed by 0 bases and V by 3 bases; bases with no gene match: 10. The CDR3 protein is CASSLPPRTGLAKNIQYF. In DNA form, the CDR3 reads TGTGCCAGCAGCTTGCCCCCCAGGACAGGGTTAGCCAAAAACATTCAGTACTTC.

The chain is built from TRBV6-1 and TRBJ1-5, with TRBD1 matching over 8 bases. In germline, CDR1 is MNHNS, CDR2 SASEGT. After removal of 6 bases from V and 7 bases from J, the junction contained 8 bases not matched to a gene. CDR3 length: 14 amino acids. The CDR3 loop reads CASSGQGHRQPQHF. CDR3 coding DNA: TGTGCCAGCAGCGGACAGGGTCATCGACAGCCCCAGCATTTT.

This sequence joins TRBV29-1 and TRBJ2-1; TRBD1 aligns across 9 bases. Germline CDR1 SQVTM, CDR2 ANQGSEA. J gave up 4 bases and V 6 bases, and 7 bases lay outside the gene matches. The CDR3 is 14 amino acids. The DNA for the CDR3 is TGCAGCGTGAGGGGACAGGGCTCTTACAATGAGCAGTTCTTC. It translates to CSVRGQGSYNEQFF.

The gene calls are TRBV7-2 and TRBJ2-1, with D perhaps matching TRBD2 (6 bases). This CDR3 comprises 13 residues. Trimming pared 4 bases from V and 10 bases from J, leaving 14 bases between. Germline V CDR1 and CDR2: SGHTA, FQGNSA. CDR3 residues: CASSWRQSGEQFF. The CDR3 DNA is TGTGCCAGCAGCTGGCGACAAAGCGGGGAGCAGTTCTTC.

V is TRBV5-6 and J is TRBJ2-3; D may be TRBD1 (5 bases). The CDR3 sequence is 13 residues long. Germline V gene sequence: CDR1 SGHDT, CDR2 YYEEEE. V lost 3 bases to trimming and J lost 8 bases, with 13 bases between them. CDR3 in DNA: TGTGCCAGCAGCTCGCCTCAGGGCCGTACGCAGTATTTT. Protein product: CASSSPQGRTQYF.

This clonotype has only a few counts. The rearrangement joins TRBV15 to TRBJ2-7; D uncertain. Germline V gives CDR1 LNHNV, CDR2 YYDKDF (reference sequence). Trimming removed 0 bases at V and 5 bases at J, with 8 bases between. This CDR3 comprises 13 residues. The CDR3 protein is CATSRDLLHEQYF. Here the CDR3 DNA reads TGTGCCACCAGCAGAGATCTCCTGCACGAGCAGTACTTC. Full variable domain (remainder filled in from reference TRBV15 and TRBJ2-7): DAMVIQNPRYQVTQFGKPVTLSCSQTLNHNVMYWYQQKSSQAPKLLFHYYDKDFNNEADTPDNFQSRRPNTSFCFLDIRSPGLGDTAMYLCATSRDLLHEQYFGPGTRLTVT.

A few counts support this clonotype. The V gene is TRBV20-1, the J gene TRBJ1-2; 12 bases are a match to TRBD1. The junction had 4 bases not matched to a gene; V was cut back by 3 bases and J by 5 bases. From germline, CDR1 is DFQATT and CDR2 SNEGSKA (reference sequence). The CDR3 consists of 14 residues. The CDR3 DNA reads TGCAGTGCTAGGACGGGACAGGGGGCATATGGCTACACCTTC. This gives the protein CSARTGQGAYGYTF.

The chain carries TRBV29-1 and TRBJ2-3; no clear D gene. With 4 bases removed from V and 2 bases from J, the gap between germline ends came to 13 bases. CDR3 length: 14 amino acids. Germline CDR1 is SQVTM and CDR2 is ANQGSEA. The CDR3 DNA follows: TGCAGCGTTGGAAAACAGTCTAACACAGATACGCAGTATTTT. It encodes CSVGKQSNTDTQYF.

J is TRBJ2-3 and V is TRBV20-1; D may be TRBD2 (5 bases). From germline, CDR1 is DFQATT and CDR2 SNEGSKA (reference sequence). V lost 3 bases and J 0 bases, leaving 10 bases between the germline ends. The CDR3 runs 14 residues. The CDR3, as DNA: TGCAGTGCTAGCAAGGGCGGGAGCACAGATACGCAGTATTTT. Translated: CSASKGGSTDTQYF.

This clonotype was picked up a small number of times. This rearrangement joins TRBV5-1 to TRBJ2-7; 9 bases match TRBD1. The CDR3 length is 15 residues. The germline gives CDR1 SGHRS, CDR2 YFSETQ. The V segment lost 0 bases and the J segment 0 bases; nucleotides outside the gene matches: 1. DNA for the CDR3: TGCGCCAGCAGCTTGGTACAGGGGGCCTCCTACGAGCAGTACTTC. This codes for CASSLVQGASYEQYF.

This clonotype was recorded a few times. V is TRBV5-6 and J is TRBJ2-7; no definite D call. Trimming cost V 5 bases and J 2 bases, with 11 bases left between them. Germline V gene sequence: CDR1 SGHDT, CDR2 YYEEEE. This CDR3 comprises 13 residues. The CDR3 coding sequence is TGTGCCAGCAGGAATAGGCATACCTACGAGCAGTACTTC. This sequence encodes CASRNRHTYEQYF.

The CDR3 DNA reads TGCAGTGCTAGACTTCCAGCGGGGGGGCCCTACGAGCAGTACTTC. Translation gives CSARLPAGGPYEQYF. This chain joins TRBV20-1 and TRBJ2-7; 10 bases fit TRBD2. The CDR3 runs 15 residues. Germline CDR1 DFQATT, CDR2 SNEGSKA (reference sequence). The ends lost 2 bases at V and 2 bases at J; junction bases unmatched: 6.

This clonotype was recorded a few times. The V call is TRBV7-2, the J call TRBJ2-7, with no clear D. Germline CDR1 is SGHTA and CDR2 is FQGNSA. The CDR3 sequence is 13 residues long. With 1 base removed from V and 4 bases from J, the gap between germline ends came to 8 bases. The CDR3: CASSLVPGYEQYF. DNA for the CDR3: TGTGCCAGCAGCTTAGTTCCGGGTTACGAGCAGTACTTC.

This clonotype showed up just a few times. The chain couples TRBV6-2 or TRBV6-3 to TRBJ2-7, with 8 positions matching TRBD1. CDR1 is MNHEY, CDR2 SVGEGT, per germline. The J segment lost 0 bases and the V segment lost 6 bases, leaving 7 bases of the junction unmatched. The CDR3 loop spans 15 amino acids. The chain's CDR3 is CASRLRTGSSYEQYF. Here the CDR3 DNA reads TGTGCCAGCAGGCTAAGGACAGGGAGCTCCTACGAGCAGTACTTC.

This clonotype was counted many times. J is TRBJ2-2 and V is TRBV2; D unresolved. The CDR3 is made up of 13 amino acids. The germline V gene encodes CDR1 SNHLY and CDR2 FYNNEI. V was clipped by 6 bases and J by 2 bases, with 7 bases between them. The CDR3 region is CASSGTNTGELFF. DNA for the CDR3: TGTGCCAGCAGCGGTACAAACACCGGGGAGCTGTTTTTT.

For the CDR3, the DNA is TGTGCCAGCAGCCAAGATACAGGGTACGGCAAAAACATTCAGTACTTC. It codes for CASSQDTGYGKNIQYF. The V call is TRBV4-2, the J call TRBJ2-4, with TRBD1 as a possible D gene (6 bases). Trimming pared 0 bases from V and 3 bases from J, leaving 12 bases between. This CDR3 has 16 amino acids. Germline V gene data show CDR1 as LGHNA and CDR2 as YNFKEQ.

In its sample, this clonotype was seen a few times. The J gene is TRBJ1-1, the V gene TRBV3-1; 7 nucleotides line up with TRBD1. The CDR3 has 16 residues. CDR1 LGHDT and CDR2 YNNKEL come from the germline V gene (reference sequence). V trimming: 2 bases; J trimming: 0 bases; junction bases outside the gene matches: 6. As DNA, the CDR3 is TGTGCCAGCAGCCAAACCGGGACAGTCATGAACACTGAAGCTTTCTTT. Translating it yields CASSQTGTVMNTEAFF.

The sample holds a few counts of this clonotype. V is TRBV27 and J is TRBJ2-3; D is undetermined. CDR3 size: 15 residues. V was clipped by 6 bases and J by 5 bases, with 18 bases between them. The germline CDR1 and CDR2 sequences are MNHEY and SMNVEV (reference sequence). CDR3 region: CASRSLVGWLDTQYF. CDR3 in DNA: TGTGCCAGCAGATCCCTCGTCGGGTGGCTAGATACGCAGTATTTT.

This clonotype was observed a few times. This chain joins TRBV28 and TRBJ2-1, with D perhaps matching TRBD1 (7 bases). CDR1 is MDHEN and CDR2 is SYDVKM in the germline V gene. Trimming pared 5 bases from V and 12 bases from J, leaving 38 bases between. This CDR3 spans 20 amino acids. The CDR3 DNA reads TGTGCCAGCAGTCTCCTCGGAGGGCCTTTCGGACAGCCTCTTCAGGGGGGGCAGTTCTTC. The encoded protein is CASSLLGGPFGQPLQGGQFF.

The chain uses TRBV5-6 and TRBJ2-5; D is perhaps TRBD2 (6 bases). V was cut by 2 bases and J by 13 bases, with 15 bases left in between. The CDR3 sequence is 12 residues long. The V gene's germline CDR1 is SGHDT and CDR2 YYEEEE. CDR3 sequence (DNA): TGTGCCAGCAGCTTAGGTCGGACCGGGGGGTACTTC. The encoded protein is CASSLGRTGGYF.

This clonotype was seen ten or more times. The chain has TRBV24-1 and TRBJ1-4; no clear D. The V gene's germline CDR1 is KGHDR and CDR2 SFDVKD. The CDR3 consists of 14 residues. V was shortened by 4 bases and J by 8 bases, with 13 bases between the two germline ends. The CDR3 DNA reads TGTGCCACCAGTGAAGTCCGGGCAGGAGAAAAACTGTTTTTT. Translated: CATSEVRAGEKLFF.

The V gene is TRBV20-1, the J gene TRBJ1-2; TRBD1 matches at 8 bases. CDR1 DFQATT and CDR2 SNEGSKA come from the germline V gene (reference sequence). The V gene end was trimmed by 3 bases and the J gene end by 0 bases; junction bases not matched to a gene: 9. The CDR3 consists of 16 residues. CDR3 in DNA: TGCAGTGCTAGGTCGCAGGGGGCGGGAGCTAACTATGGCTACACCTTC. Its protein product is CSARSQGAGANYGYTF.